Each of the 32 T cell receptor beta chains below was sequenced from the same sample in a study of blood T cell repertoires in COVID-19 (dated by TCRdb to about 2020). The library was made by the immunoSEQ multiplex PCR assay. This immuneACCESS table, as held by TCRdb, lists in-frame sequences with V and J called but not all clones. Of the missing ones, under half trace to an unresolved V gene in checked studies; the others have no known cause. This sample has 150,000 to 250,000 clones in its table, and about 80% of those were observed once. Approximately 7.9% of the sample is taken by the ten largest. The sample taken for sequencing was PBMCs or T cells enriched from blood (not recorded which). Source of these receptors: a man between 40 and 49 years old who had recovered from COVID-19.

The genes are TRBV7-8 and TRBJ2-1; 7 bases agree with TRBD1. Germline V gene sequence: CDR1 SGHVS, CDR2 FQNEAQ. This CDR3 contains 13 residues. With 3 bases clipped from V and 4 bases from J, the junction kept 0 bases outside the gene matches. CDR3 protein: CASSLTGYNEQFF. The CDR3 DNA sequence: TGTGCCAGCAGCTTGACAGGGTACAATGAGCAGTTCTTC.

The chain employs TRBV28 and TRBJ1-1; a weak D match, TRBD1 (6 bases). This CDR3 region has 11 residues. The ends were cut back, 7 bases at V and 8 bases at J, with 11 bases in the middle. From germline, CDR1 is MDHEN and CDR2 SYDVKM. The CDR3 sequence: CASTVDREAFF. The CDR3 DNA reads TGTGCCAGCACCGTAGACAGGGAAGCTTTCTTT.

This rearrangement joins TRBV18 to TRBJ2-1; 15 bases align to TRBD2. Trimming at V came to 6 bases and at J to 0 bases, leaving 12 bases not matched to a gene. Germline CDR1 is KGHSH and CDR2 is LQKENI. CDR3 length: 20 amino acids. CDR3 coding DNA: TGTGCCAGCTCTCAGCCCGGGACTAGCGGGGGGTGGAGCTCCTACAATGAGCAGTTCTTC. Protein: CASSQPGTSGGWSSYNEQFF.

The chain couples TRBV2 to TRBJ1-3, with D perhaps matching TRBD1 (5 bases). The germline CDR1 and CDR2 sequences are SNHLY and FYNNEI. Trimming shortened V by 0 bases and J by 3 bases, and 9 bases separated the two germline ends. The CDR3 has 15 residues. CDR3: CASSEAPGLGNTIYF. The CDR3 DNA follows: TGTGCCAGCAGTGAAGCCCCGGGACTTGGAAACACCATATATTTT.

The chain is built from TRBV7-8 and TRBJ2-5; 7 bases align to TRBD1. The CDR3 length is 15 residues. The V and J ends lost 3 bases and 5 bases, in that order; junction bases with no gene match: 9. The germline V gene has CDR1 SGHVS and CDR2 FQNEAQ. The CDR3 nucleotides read TGTGCCAGCAGCTTGAGGGAGACAGGGACCGAGACCCAGTACTTC. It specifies CASSLRETGTETQYF.

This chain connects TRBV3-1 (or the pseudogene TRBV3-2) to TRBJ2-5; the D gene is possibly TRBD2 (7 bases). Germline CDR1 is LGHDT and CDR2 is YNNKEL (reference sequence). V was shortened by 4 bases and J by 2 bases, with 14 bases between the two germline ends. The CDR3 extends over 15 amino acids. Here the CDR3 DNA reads TGTGCCAGCAGCCCTGGGGGGGGCCTTCAAGAGACCCAGTACTTC. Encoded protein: CASSPGGGLQETQYF.

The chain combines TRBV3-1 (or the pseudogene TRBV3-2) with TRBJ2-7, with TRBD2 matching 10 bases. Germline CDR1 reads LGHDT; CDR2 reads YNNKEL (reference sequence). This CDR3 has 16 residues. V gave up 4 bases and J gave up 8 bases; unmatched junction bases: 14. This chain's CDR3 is CASSPYLGPSGGKQYF. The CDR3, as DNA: TGTGCCAGCAGCCCTTACCTCGGCCCTAGCGGGGGAAAGCAGTACTTC.

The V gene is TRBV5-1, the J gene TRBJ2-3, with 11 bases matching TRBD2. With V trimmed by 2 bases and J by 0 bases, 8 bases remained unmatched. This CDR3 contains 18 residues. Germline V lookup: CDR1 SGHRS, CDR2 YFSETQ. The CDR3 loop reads CASSFNLAGGGSTDTQYF. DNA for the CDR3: TGCGCCAGCAGCTTCAACCTAGCGGGGGGAGGTAGCACAGATACGCAGTATTTT. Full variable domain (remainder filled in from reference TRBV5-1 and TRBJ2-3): KAGVTQTPRYLIKTRGQQVTLSCSPISGHRSVSWYQQTPGQGLQFLFEYFSETQRNKGNFPGRFSGRQFSNSRSEMNVSTLELGDSALYLCASSFNLAGGGSTDTQYFGPGTRLTVL.

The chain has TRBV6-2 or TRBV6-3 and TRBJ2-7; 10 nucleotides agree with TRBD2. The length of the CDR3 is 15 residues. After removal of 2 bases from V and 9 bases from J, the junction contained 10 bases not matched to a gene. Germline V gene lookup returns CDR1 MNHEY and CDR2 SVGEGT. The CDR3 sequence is CASSYPLAGDQVQYF. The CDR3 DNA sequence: TGTGCCAGCAGTTACCCCCTAGCGGGGGATCAAGTGCAGTACTTC.

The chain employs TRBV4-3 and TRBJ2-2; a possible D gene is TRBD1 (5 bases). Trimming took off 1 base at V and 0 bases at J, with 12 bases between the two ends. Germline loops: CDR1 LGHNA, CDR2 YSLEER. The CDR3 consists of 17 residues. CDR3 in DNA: TGCGCCAGCAGCCAAGCCCCCGCCAGGGCGAACACCGGGGAGCTGTTTTTT. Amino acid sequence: CASSQAPARANTGELFF.

DNA of the CDR3: TGTGCCACCAGGACAGGGGTAAACTATGGCTACACCTTC. This translates into CATRTGVNYGYTF. V gene TRBV15 combines with J gene TRBJ1-2; TRBD1 matches at 8 bases. Trimming cost V 6 bases and J 2 bases; bases outside gene matches: 2. Germline values: CDR1 LNHNV, CDR2 YYDKDF (reference sequence). The CDR3 has 13 amino acids.

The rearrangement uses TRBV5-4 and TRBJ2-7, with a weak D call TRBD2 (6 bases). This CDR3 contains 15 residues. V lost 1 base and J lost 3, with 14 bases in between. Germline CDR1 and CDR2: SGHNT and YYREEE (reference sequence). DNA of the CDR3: TGTGCCAGCAGCTTGTTCGGGGGAGCCAACTACGAGCAGTACTTC. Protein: CASSLFGGANYEQYF.

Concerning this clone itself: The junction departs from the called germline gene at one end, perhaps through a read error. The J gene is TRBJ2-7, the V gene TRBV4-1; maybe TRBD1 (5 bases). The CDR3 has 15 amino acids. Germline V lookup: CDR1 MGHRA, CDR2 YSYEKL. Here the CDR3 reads CASRQGLPGTYEQYF. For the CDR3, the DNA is TGCGCCAGCAGACAAGGGCTACCAGGGACCTACGAGCAGTACTTC.

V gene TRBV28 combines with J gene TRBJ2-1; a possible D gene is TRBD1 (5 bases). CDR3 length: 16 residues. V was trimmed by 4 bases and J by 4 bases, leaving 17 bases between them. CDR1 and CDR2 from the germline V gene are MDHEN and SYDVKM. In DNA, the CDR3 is TGTGCCAGCAGTTCCCGACAGATCACAAGTTACAATGAGCAGTTCTTC. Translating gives CASSSRQITSYNEQFF.

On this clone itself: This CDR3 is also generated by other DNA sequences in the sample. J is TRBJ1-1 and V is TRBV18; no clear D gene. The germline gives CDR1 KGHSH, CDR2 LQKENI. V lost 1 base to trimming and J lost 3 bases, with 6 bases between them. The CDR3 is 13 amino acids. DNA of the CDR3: TGTGCCAGCTCACCACGGCAGGACACTGAAGCTTTCTTT. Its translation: CASSPRQDTEAFF.

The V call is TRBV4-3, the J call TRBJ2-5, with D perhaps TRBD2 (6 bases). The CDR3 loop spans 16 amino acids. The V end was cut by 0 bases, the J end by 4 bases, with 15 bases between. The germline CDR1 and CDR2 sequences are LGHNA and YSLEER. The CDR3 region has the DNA TGCGCCAGCAGCCAAGACATTTCGGGGGACGGAGAGACCCAGTACTTC. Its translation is CASSQDISGDGETQYF.

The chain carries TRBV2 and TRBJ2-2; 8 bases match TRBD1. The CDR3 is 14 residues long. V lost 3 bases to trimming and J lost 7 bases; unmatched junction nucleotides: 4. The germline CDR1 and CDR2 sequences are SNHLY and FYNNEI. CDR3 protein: CASSDQGAIGELFF. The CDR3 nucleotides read TGTGCCAGCAGTGACCAGGGGGCAATCGGGGAGCTGTTTTTT.

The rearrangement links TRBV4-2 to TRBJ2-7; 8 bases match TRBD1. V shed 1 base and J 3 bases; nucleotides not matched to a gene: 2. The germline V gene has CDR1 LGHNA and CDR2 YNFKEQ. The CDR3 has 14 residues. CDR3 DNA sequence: TGTGCCAGCAGCCAAGGGACAGGGAACTACGAGCAGTACTTC. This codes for CASSQGTGNYEQYF.

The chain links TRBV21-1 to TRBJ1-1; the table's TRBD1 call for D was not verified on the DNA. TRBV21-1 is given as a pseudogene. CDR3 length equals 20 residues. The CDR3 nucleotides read TGTGCCAGCAGCCAAGACGGAAATTTCGGAGACAGGGAAGGGAACACTGAAGCTTTCTTT. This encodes CASSQDGNFGDREGNTEAFF.

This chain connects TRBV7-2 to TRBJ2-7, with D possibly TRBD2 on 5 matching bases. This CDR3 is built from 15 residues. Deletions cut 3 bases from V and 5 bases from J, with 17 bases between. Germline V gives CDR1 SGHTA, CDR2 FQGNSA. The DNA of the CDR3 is TGTGCCAGCAGCTTTTCTTCAGCGGTCCTGGACGAGCAGTACTTC. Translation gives CASSFSSAVLDEQYF.

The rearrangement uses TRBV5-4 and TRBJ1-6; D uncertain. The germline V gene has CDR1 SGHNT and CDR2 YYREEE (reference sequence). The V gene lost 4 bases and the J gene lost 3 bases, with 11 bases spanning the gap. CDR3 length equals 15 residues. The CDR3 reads CASSPAPSYNSPLHF. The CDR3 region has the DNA TGTGCCAGCAGCCCCGCGCCAAGCTATAATTCACCCCTCCACTTT.

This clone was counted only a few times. CDR3 nucleotides: TGTGCCAGCAGTCCCCAGACAGGGAGGAATTCACCCCTCCACTTT. Protein product: CASSPQTGRNSPLHF. V and J are TRBV27 and TRBJ1-6, with 7 nucleotides matching TRBD1. This CDR3 is built from 15 residues. The germline V gene has CDR1 MNHEY and CDR2 SMNVEV (reference sequence). Trimming removed 5 bases from V and 7 bases from J; junction bases left unmatched: 8.

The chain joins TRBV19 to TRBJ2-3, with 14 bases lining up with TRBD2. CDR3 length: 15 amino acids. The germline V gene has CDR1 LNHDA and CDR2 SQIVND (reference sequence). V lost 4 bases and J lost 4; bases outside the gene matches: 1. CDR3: CASSRTSGGPDTQYF. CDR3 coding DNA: TGTGCCAGTAGTAGGACTAGCGGGGGGCCAGATACGCAGTATTTT. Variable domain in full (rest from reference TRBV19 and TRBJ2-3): DGGITQSPKYLFRKEGQNVTLSCEQNLNHDAMYWYRQDPGQGLRLIYYSQIVNDFQKGDIAEGYSVSREKKESFPLTVTSAQKNPTAFYLCASSRTSGGPDTQYFGPGTRLTVL.

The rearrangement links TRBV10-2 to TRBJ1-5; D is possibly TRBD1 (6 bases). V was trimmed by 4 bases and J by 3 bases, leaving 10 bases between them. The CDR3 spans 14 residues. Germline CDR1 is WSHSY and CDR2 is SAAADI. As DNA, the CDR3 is TGCGCCAGCAGTGGCACAGGGAACAATCAGCCCCAGCATTTT. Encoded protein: CASSGTGNNQPQHF.

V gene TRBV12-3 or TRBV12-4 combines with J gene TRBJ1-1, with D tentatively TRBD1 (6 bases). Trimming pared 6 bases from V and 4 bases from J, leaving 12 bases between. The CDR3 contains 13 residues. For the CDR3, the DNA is TGTGCCAGCAGCAGGACAGTGGGCACTGAAGCTTTCTTT. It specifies CASSRTVGTEAFF.

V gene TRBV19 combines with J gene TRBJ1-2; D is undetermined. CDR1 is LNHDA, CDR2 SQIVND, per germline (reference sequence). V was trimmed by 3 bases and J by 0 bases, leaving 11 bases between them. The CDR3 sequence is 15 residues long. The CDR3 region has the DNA TGTGCCAGTAGTATGGGTACAGCTACTAACTATGGCTACACCTTC. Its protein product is CASSMGTATNYGYTF.

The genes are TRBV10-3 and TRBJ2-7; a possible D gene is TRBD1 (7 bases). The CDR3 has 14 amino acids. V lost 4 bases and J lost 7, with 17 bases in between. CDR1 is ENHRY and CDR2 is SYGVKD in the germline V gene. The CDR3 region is CAISGGGGTAEQYF. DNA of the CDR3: TGTGCCATCAGTGGGGGAGGTGGGACAGCGGAGCAGTACTTC.

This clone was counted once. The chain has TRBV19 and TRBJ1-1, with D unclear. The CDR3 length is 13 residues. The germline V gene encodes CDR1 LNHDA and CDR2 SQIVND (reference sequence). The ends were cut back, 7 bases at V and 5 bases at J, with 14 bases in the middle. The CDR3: CASTLSGGTEAFF. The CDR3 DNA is TGTGCCAGTACCCTGTCGGGTGGGACTGAAGCTTTCTTT.

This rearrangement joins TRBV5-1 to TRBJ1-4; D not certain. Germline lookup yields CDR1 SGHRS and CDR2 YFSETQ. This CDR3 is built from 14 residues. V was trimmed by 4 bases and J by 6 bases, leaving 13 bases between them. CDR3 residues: CASSPGAPHEKLFF. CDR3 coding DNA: TGCGCCAGCAGCCCGGGAGCCCCCCATGAAAAACTGTTTTTT.

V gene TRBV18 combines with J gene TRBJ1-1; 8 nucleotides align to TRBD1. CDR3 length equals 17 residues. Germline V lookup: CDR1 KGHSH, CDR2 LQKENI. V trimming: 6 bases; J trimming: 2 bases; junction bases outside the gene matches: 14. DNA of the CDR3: TGTGCCAGCTCTCCCGGGACAGGAGTCCCCCTTAACACTGAAGCTTTCTTT. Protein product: CASSPGTGVPLNTEAFF.

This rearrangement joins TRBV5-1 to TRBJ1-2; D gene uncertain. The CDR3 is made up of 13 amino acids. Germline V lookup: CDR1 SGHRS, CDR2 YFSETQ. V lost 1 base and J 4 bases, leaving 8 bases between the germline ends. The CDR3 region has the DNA TGCGCCAGCAGCTTGTCCGCTAGCTATGGCTACACCTTC. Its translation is CASSLSASYGYTF.

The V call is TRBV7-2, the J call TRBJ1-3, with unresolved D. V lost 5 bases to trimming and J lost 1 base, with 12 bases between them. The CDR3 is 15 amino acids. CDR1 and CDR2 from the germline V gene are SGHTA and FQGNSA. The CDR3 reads CASSPLEGSGNTIYF. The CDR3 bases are TGTGCCAGCAGCCCACTGGAGGGTTCTGGAAACACCATATATTTT.